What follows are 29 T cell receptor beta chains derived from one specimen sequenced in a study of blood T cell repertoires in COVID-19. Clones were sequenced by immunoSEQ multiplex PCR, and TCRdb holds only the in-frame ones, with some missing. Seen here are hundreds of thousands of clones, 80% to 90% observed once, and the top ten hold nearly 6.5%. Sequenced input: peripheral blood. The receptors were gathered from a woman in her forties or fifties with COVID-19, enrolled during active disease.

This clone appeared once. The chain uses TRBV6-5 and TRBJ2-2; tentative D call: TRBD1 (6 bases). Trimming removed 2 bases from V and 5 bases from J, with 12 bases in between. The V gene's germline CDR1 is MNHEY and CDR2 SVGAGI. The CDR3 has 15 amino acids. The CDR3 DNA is TGTGCCAGCAGTTACCTCGGTCAGGGGACCGGGGAGCTGTTTTTT. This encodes CASSYLGQGTGELFF.

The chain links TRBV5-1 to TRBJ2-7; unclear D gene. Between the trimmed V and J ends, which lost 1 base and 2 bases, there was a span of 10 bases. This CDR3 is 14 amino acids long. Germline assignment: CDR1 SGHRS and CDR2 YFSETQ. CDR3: CASSLNSLTYEQYF. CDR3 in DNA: TGCGCCAGCAGCTTGAACTCCTTAACCTACGAGCAGTACTTC.

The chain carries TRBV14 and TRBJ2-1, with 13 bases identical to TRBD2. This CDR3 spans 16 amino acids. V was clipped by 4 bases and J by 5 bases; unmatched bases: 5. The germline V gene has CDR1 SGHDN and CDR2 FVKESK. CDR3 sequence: CASSPWGTSGDNEQFF. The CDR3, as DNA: TGTGCCAGCAGCCCTTGGGGGACTAGCGGGGACAATGAGCAGTTCTTC.

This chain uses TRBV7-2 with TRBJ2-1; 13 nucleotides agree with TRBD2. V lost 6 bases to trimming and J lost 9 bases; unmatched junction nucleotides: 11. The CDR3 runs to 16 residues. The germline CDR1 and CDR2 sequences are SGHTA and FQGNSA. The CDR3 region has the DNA TGTGCCAGCAGAACCCCCGGACTAGCGGGAGTTAGTGAGCAGTTCTTC. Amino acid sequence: CASRTPGLAGVSEQFF.

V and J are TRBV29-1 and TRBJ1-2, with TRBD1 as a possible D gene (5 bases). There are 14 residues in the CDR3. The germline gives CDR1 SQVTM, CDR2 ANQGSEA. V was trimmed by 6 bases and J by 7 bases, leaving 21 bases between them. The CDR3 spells CSVPYGALFSGYTF. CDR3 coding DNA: TGCAGCGTACCCTATGGGGCCCTTTTTTCTGGCTACACCTTC.

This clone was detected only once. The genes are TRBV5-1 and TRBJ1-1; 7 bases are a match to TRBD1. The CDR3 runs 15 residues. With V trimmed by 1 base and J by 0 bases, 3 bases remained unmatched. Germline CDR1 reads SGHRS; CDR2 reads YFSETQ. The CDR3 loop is CASSLSGTVNTEAFF. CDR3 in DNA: TGCGCCAGCAGCTTGTCCGGGACAGTGAACACTGAAGCTTTCTTT.

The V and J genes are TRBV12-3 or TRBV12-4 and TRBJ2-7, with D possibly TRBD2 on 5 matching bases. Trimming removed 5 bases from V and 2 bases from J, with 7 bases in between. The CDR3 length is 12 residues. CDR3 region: CASSGRTYEQYF. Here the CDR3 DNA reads TGTGCCAGCAGTGGGAGAACCTACGAGCAGTACTTC.

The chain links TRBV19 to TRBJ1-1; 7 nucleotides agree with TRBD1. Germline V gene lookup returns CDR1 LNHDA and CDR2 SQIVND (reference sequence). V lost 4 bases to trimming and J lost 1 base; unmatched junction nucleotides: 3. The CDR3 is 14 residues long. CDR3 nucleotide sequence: TGTGCCAGTAGTAAGGGACAGACGAACACTGAAGCTTTCTTT. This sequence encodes CASSKGQTNTEAFF.

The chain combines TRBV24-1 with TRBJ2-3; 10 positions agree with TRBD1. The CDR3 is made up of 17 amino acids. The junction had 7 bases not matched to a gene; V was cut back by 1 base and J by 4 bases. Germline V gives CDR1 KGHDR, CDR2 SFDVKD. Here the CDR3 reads CATSDFFGTGDPDTQYF. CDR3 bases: TGTGCCACCAGTGATTTTTTCGGGACAGGGGACCCAGATACGCAGTATTTT.

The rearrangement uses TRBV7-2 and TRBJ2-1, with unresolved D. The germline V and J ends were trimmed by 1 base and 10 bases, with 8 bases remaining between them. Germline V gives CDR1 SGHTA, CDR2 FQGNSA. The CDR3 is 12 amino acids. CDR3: CASSLVNREQFF. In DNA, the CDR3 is TGTGCCAGCAGCTTAGTTAACCGGGAGCAGTTCTTC.

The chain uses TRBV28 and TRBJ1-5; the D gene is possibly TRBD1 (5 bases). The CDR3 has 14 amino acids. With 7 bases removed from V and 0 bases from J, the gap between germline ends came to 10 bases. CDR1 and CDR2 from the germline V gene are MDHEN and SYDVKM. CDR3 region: CASTDSLSNQPQHF. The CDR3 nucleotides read TGTGCCAGCACCGACAGTCTTAGCAATCAGCCCCAGCATTTT.

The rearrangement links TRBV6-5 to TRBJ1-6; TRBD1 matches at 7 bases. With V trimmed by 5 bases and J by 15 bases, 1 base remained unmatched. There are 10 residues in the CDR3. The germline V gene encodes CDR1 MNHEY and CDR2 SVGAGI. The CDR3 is CASSRTGLHF. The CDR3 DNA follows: TGTGCCAGCAGTCGGACAGGCCTCCACTTT.

CDR3 coding DNA: TGTGCCAGCATCCTGACAGGGACCTATGGCTACACCTTC. Translated, it gives CASILTGTYGYTF. The chain joins TRBV12-3 or TRBV12-4 to TRBJ1-2; 7 nucleotides agree with TRBD1. The CDR3 totals 13 residues. Trimming removed 7 bases from V and 4 bases from J; junction bases left unmatched: 6.

The CDR3 sequence: CASSESTGELFF. As DNA, the CDR3 is TGTGCCAGCAGTGAATCGACCGGGGAGCTGTTTTTT. The J gene is TRBJ2-2, the V gene TRBV25-1; D ambiguous. CDR1 is MGHDK and CDR2 is SYGVNS in the germline V gene. Trimming left V 1 base short and J 5 bases short, with 2 bases between. This CDR3 comprises 12 residues.

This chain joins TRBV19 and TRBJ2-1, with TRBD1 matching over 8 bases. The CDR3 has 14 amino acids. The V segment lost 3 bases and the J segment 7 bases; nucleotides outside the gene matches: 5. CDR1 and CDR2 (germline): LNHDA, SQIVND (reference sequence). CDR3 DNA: TGTGCCAGTAGTATGAGGACAGGGCGGAATGAGCAGTTCTTC. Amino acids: CASSMRTGRNEQFF.

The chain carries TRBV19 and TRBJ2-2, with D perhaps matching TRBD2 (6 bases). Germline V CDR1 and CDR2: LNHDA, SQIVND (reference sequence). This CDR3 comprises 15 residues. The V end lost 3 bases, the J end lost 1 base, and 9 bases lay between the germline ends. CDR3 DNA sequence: TGTGCCAGTAGTATCGGGGGTATGAACACCGGGGAGCTGTTTTTT. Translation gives CASSIGGMNTGELFF.

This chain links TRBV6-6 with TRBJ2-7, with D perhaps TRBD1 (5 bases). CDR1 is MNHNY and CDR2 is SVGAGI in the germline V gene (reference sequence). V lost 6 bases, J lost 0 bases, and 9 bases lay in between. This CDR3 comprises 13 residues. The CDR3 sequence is CASRYRSSYEQYF. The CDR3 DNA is TGTGCCAGCAGATACAGGAGCTCCTACGAGCAGTACTTC.

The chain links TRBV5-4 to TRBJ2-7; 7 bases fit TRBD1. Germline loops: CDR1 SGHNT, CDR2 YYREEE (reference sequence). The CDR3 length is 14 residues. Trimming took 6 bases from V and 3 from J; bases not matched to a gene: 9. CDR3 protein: CASKLTGDRYEQYF. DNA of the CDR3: TGTGCCAGCAAGCTTACAGGGGATCGCTACGAGCAGTACTTC.

In DNA form, the CDR3 reads TGTGCCAGCAGCCCGAGACAGGGAGTCATGGGGTCACCCCTCCACTTT. It translates to CASSPRQGVMGSPLHF. The chain is built from TRBV7-2 and TRBJ1-6, with 7 bases aligning to TRBD1. Looked up from germline, CDR1 is SGHTA and CDR2 is FQGNSA. J was trimmed by 10 bases and V by 5 bases; bases with no gene match: 14. This CDR3 contains 16 residues.

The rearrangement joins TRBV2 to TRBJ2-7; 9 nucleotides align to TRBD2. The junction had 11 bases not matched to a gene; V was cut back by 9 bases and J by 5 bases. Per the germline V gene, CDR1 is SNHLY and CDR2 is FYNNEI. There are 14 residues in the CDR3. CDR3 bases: TGTGCCAGTGAGCCTAGCGGGGACCAGGACGAGCAGTACTTC. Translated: CASEPSGDQDEQYF.

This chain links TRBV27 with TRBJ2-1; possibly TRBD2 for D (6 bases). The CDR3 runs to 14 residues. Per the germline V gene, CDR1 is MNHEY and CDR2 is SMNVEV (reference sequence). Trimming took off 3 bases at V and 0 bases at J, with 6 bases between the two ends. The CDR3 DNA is TGTGCCAGCAGTTTCGGGAGCTCCTACAATGAGCAGTTCTTC. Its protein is CASSFGSSYNEQFF.

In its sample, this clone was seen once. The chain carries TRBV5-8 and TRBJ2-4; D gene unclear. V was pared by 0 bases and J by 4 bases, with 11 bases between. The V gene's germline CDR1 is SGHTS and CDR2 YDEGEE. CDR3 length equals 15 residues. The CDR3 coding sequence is TGTGCCAGCAGCTTGGGGCCGGGTACTAAAAACATTCAGTACTTC. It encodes CASSLGPGTKNIQYF.

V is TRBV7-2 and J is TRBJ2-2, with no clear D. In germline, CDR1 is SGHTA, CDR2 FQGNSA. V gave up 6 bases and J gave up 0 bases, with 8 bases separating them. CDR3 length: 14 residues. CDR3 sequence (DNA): TGTGCCAGCAGGTACAACGCGAACACCGGGGAGCTGTTTTTT. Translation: CASRYNANTGELFF.

The CDR3 DNA is TGTGCCAGCAGCCAACCAGGAGGGAACTATGGCTACACCTTC. Its protein is CASSQPGGNYGYTF. The chain couples TRBV14 to TRBJ1-2; D not resolved. This CDR3 region has 14 residues. CDR1 is SGHDN, CDR2 FVKESK, per germline. Trimming left V 2 bases short and J 2 bases short, with 9 bases between.

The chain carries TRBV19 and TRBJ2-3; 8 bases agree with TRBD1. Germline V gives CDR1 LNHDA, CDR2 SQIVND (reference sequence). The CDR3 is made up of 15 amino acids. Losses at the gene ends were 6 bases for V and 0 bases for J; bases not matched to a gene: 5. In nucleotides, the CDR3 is TGTGCCAGTAGCCCGGACAGGGCAAGCACAGATACGCAGTATTTT. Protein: CASSPDRASTDTQYF.

CDR3 sequence: CASSYPRAGRGAYEQYF. In nucleotides, the CDR3 is TGTGCCAGCAGTTACCCACGGGCGGGACGGGGTGCCTACGAGCAGTACTTC. The chain recombines TRBV6-2 or TRBV6-3 with TRBJ2-7; TRBD2 is a possible D gene (6 bases). The CDR3 has 17 amino acids. The V end was cut by 2 bases, the J end by 2 bases, with 19 bases between. Per the germline V gene, CDR1 is MNHEY and CDR2 is SVGEGT.

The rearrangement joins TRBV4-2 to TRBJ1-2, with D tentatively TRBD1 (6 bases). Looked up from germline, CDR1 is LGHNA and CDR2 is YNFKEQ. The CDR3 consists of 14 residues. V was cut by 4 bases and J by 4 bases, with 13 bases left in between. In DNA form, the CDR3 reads TGTGCCAGCAGCCCCCTAGGACAGACCTATGGCTACACCTTC. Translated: CASSPLGQTYGYTF.

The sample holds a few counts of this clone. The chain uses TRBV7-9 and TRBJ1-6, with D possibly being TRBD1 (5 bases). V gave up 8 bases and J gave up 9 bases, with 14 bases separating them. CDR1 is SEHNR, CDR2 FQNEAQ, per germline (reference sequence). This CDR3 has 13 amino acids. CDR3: CASVQGMGSPLHF. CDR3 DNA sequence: TGTGCCAGCGTGCAGGGAATGGGTTCACCCCTCCACTTT.

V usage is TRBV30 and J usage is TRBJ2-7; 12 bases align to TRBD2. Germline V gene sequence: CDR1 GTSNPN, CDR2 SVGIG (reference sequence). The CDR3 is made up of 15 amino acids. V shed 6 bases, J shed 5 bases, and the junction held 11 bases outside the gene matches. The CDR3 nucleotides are TGTGCCTGTCTAGGACTAGCGGGAATCCAGGACGAGCAGTACTTC. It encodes CACLGLAGIQDEQYF. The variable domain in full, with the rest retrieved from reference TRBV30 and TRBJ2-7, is SQTIHQWPATLVQPVGSPLSLECTVEGTSNPNLYWYRQAAGRGLQLLFYSVGIGQISSEVPQNLSASRPQDRQFILSSKKLLLSDSGFYLCACLGLAGIQDEQYFGPGTRLTVT.